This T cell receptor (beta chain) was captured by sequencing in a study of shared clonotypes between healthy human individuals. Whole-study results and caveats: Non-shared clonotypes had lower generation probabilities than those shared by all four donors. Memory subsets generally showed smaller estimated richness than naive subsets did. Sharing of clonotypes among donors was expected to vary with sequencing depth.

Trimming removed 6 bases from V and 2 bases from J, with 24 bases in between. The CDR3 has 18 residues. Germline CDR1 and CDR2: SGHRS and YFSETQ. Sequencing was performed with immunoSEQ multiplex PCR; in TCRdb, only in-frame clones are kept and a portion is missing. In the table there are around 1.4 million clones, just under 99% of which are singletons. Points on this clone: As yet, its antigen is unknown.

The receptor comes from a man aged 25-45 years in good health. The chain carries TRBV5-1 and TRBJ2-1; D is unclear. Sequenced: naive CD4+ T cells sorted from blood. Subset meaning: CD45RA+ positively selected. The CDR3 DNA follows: TGCGCCAGCACCCCCTTTAATCGTGCGCCCCAAACCTACAATGAGCAGTTCTTC. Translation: CASTPFNRAPQTYNEQFF. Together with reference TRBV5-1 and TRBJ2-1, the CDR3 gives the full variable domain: KAGVTQTPRYLIKTRGQQVTLSCSPISGHRSVSWYQQTPGQGLQFLFEYFSETQRNKGNFPGRFSGRQFSNSRSEMNVSTLELGDSALYLCASTPFNRAPQTYNEQFFGPGTRLTVL.